This is a list of T cell receptor beta chains from one sample in a study of T cell responses to AZD1222 COVID-19 vaccine. TCRdb keeps only in-frame clones here, not all; method: immunoSEQ multiplex PCR. The sample consists of about 130,000 clones, just over 85% of them appearing once. The sample was peripheral blood, taken on day 0 of MenACWY control vaccination. These TCRs come from an adult in good health. The CDR3 runs from the conserved cysteine through the conserved F or W. The D gene is left open where the match is weak. Expanded clones are given a class, and other clones once, few, many or no size at all.

D gene,J gene,clone size,V gene,CDR3 protein,CDR3 DNA
TRBD1,TRBJ1-6,.,TRBV5-1,CASSNRQGTVLDNSPLHF,TGCGCCAGCAGCAACCGACAGGGAACCGTATTAGATAATTCACCCCTCCACTTT
.,TRBJ2-7,.,TRBV11-1,CASSPARDKEQYF,TGTGCCAGCAGCCCAGCCCGGGACAAAGAGCAGTACTTC
.,TRBJ1-5,.,TRBV27,CATRLRVDQPQHF,TGTGCCACCAGACTCAGGGTGGATCAGCCCCAGCATTTT
.,TRBJ1-1,.,TRBV5-6,CASSFGGMNTEAFF,TGTGCCAGCAGCTTTGGTGGTATGAACACTGAAGCTTTCTTT
.,TRBJ1-5,.,TRBV12-3/TRBV12-4,CASRFRDGPQHF,TGTGCCAGCAGGTTCCGGGACGGACCCCAGCATTTT
.,TRBJ2-7,.,TRBV7-8,CASSLTTYEQYF,TGTGCCAGCAGCCTAACCACTTACGAGCAGTACTTC
.,TRBJ2-7,.,TRBV30,CAWSVDKAYEQYF,TGTGCCTGGAGTGTAGACAAGGCTTACGAGCAGTACTTC
.,TRBJ2-7,few,TRBV12-3/TRBV12-4,CASSLSSSYEQYF,TGTGCCAGCAGTTTATCCAGTTCCTACGAGCAGTACTTC
TRBD2,TRBJ2-7,.,TRBV19,CASSIWSGRAADEQYF,TGTGCCAGTAGTATATGGAGCGGGAGGGCCGCAGACGAGCAGTACTTC
.,TRBJ2-7,.,TRBV11-3,CASSSAPKGEQYF,TGTGCCAGCAGTTCAGCCCCCAAGGGCGAGCAGTACTTC
.,TRBJ2-7,.,TRBV12-5,CASSGVGLYEQYF,TGTGCTAGTTCAGGTGTAGGGCTCTACGAGCAGTACTTC